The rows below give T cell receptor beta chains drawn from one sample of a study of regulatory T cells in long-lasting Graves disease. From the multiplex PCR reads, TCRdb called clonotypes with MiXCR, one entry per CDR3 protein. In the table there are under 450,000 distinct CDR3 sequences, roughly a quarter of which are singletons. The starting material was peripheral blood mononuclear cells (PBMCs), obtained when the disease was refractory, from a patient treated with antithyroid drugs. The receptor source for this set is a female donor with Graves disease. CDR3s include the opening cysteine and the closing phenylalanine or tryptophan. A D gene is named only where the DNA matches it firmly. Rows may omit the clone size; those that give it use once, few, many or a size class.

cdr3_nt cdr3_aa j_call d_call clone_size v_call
TGTGCCAGCAGGACGACACGCCTTGAAGCTTTCTTT CASRTTRLEAFF TRBJ1-1 NA many TRBV2
TGTGCCAGCAGTTACTACGGGGACTATGGCTACACCTTC CASSYYGDYGYTF TRBJ1-2 NA many TRBV6-5
TGTGCCAGCAGTACTCCTGGGTGGCAGGGGCATTTTCAGCCCCAGCATTTT CASSTPGWQGHFQPQHF TRBJ1-5 NA NA TRBV6-4
TGTGCCAGCCCCCTTGAGCGGGAGGGGAGATCGGAAGAGACCCAGTACTTC CASPLEREGRSEETQYF TRBJ2-5 TRBD2 NA TRBV25-1
TGCAGTGCTAGAGATTGGGGACTAGCGGGGACCTCCTACAATGAGCAGTTCTTC CSARDWGLAGTSYNEQFF TRBJ2-1 TRBD2 few TRBV20-1
TGCAGCGTGGACGGGACTAGCGGGGGGTCCGAACTGGAGACCCAGTACTTC CSVDGTSGGSELETQYF TRBJ2-5 TRBD2 few TRBV29-1
TGTGCCAGCAGCCGGGACAGGCGGGAGACCCAGTACTTC CASSRDRRETQYF TRBJ2-5 TRBD1 many TRBV7-2
TGTGCCTGGAAGGTGGCAGGAATGAACACTGAAGCTTTCTTT CAWKVAGMNTEAFF TRBJ1-1 NA NA TRBV30
TGTGCCAGCAGCCGCCTGGCGGGGGCTTGGACCGGGGAGCTGTTTTTT CASSRLAGAWTGELFF TRBJ2-2 NA NA TRBV7-9
TGCGCCACCCAGATCCAGTCCTACGAGCAGTACTTC CATQIQSYEQYF TRBJ2-7 NA few TRBV10-1
TGTGCCAGCAGCCGCGATAGCGGTTTCGAGCAGTACTTC CASSRDSGFEQYF TRBJ2-7 NA few TRBV7-2
TGTGCCAGCACCCCGATCTCCGGGCCTAACACTGAAGCTTTCTTT CASTPISGPNTEAFF TRBJ1-1 NA many TRBV12-3/TRBV12-4
TGTGCCAGCAGCGGCGGGTCCTCTGGGGCCAACGTCCTGACTTTC CASSGGSSGANVLTF TRBJ2-6 NA many TRBV28
TGTGCCAGCGGTGTCGAACTAGCGGGAGAGGCAGATACGCAGTATTTT CASGVELAGEADTQYF TRBJ2-3 TRBD2 once TRBV2
TGTGCCAGCAGTGCAAGCGGGAGCATTAAGAATGAGCAGTTCTTC CASSASGSIKNEQFF TRBJ2-1 TRBD2 NA TRBV2
TGTGCCAGCAGTTACTCAGAGGGAAATTCACCCCTCCACTTT CASSYSEGNSPLHF TRBJ1-6 NA many TRBV6-5
TGTGCCACCAGCAGGGAACAGGGGAGCGAGCAGTACTTC CATSREQGSEQYF TRBJ2-7 TRBD1 many TRBV15
TGTGCCAGCAGTTCACAGGGGAGAGGGGCCAACGTCCTGACTTTC CASSSQGRGANVLTF TRBJ2-6 TRBD1 NA TRBV6-2/TRBV6-3
TGTGCCAGCAGTTTTAACAAGAACTATGGCTACACCTTC CASSFNKNYGYTF TRBJ1-2 NA many TRBV12-3/TRBV12-4
TGCGCCAGCAGCTTGCAGGGGGTGCTCGGAGATACGCAGTATTTT CASSLQGVLGDTQYF TRBJ2-3 TRBD1 few TRBV5-1
TGTGCCAGCAGCTCCCGCGGCGGTAGCGGGCGCGCCTACGAGCAGTACTTC CASSSRGGSGRAYEQYF TRBJ2-7 TRBD2 few TRBV12-3/TRBV12-4